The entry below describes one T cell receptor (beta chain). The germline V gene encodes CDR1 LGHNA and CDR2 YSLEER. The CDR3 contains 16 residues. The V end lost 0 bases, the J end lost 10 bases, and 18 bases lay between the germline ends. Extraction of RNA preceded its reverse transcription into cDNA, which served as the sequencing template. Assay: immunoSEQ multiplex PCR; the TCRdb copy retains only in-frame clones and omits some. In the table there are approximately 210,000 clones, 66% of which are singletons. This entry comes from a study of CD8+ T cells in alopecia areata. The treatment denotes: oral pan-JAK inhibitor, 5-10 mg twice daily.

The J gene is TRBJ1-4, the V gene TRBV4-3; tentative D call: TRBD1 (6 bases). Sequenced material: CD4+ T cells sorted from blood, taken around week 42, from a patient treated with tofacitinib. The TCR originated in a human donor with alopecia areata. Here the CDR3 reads CASSQEGAGSVGKLFF. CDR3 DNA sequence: TGCGCCAGCAGCCAAGAGGGGGCAGGGTCGGTCGGAAAACTGTTTTTT.